The clone carrying this T cell receptor (beta chain) was counted a single time. The data were taken from a study of control samples from healthy donors and cancer patients. Germline V gene data show CDR1 as ENHRY and CDR2 as SYGVKD. Losses at the gene ends were 6 bases for V and 0 bases for J; bases not matched to a gene: 8. The CDR3 length is 16 residues. TCRdb's table, derived via immunoSEQ multiplex PCR, lists solely in-frame clones and lacks some. This sample has approximately 90,000 clones, with more than 85% found just once. Sequencing input: blood. J is TRBJ2-4 and V is TRBV10-3, with 7 bases lining up with TRBD1. The clonotype originates from a woman in her twenties or thirties in good health. CDR3 nucleotide sequence: TGTGCCATCAGAGCAGGGACAGCACTAGCCAAAAACATTCAGTACTTC. The encoded protein is CAIRAGTALAKNIQYF.